This T cell receptor (beta chain) was obtained from a study of CD4 T cells in relation to SARS-CoV-2 and coronaviruses. Study summary: TCR beta CDR3s were sequenced after roughly nine-day antigen culture of PBMCs. The study, taken as a whole, reports: Pre-pandemic and post-infection samples never came from the same donor.

The CDR3 covers 14 residues. The germline V gene encodes CDR1 SNHLY and CDR2 FYNNEI. Trimming left V 8 bases short and J 8 bases short, with 19 bases between. Method: immunoSEQ multiplex PCR; TCRdb's copy keeps in-frame clones and lacks some. This sample carries around 23,000 clones, roughly 76% of them seen once, and the ten largest clones take approximately 14%. This clone occurred a few times. No antigen is known for it. CD4+ T cells from unexposed donors were obtained before the COVID-19 pandemic (2011-2018). The cells were cultured for about 10 days before CD4+ T cells were isolated. Cells permitting, SARS-CoV-2 S/N and four cold-coronavirus spikes were tested on unexposed-donor CD4+ T cells.

The sequence was obtained from a human donor in good health. The chain links TRBV2 to TRBJ2-1; D is perhaps TRBD2 (5 bases). The sequenced material came from CD4+ T cells from PBMCs, cultured in vitro. CDR3 protein: CASRGFSGSDEQFF. The CDR3 DNA reads TGTGCCAGCCGTGGTTTCAGCGGTTCTGATGAGCAGTTCTTC.